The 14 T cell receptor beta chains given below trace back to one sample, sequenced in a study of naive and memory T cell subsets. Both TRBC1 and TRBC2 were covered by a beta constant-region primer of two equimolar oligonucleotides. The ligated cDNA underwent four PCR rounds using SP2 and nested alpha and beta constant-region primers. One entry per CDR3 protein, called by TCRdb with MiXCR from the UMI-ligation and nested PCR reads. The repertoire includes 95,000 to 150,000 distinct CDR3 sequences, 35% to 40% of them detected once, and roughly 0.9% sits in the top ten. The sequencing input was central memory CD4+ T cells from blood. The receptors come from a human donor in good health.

CDR3 loop: CASSQTGTSYNEQFF. The CDR3 DNA is TGCGCCAGCAGCCAAACAGGGACCTCCTACAATGAGCAGTTCTTC. The chain joins TRBV5-1 to TRBJ2-1; D may be TRBD1 (6 bases). V gave up 4 bases and J gave up 0 bases, with 11 bases separating them. The CDR3 is 15 amino acids. Germline V gene lookup returns CDR1 SGHRS and CDR2 YFSETQ.

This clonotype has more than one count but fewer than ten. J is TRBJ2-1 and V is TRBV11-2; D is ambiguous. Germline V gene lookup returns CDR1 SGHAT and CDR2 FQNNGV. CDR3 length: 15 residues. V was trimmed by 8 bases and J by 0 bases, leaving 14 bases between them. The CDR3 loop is CASASVDGSYNEQFF. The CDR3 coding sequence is TGTGCCAGCGCCTCTGTCGACGGCTCCTACAATGAGCAGTTCTTC. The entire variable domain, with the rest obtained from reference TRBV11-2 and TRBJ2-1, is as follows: EAGVAQSPRYKIIEKRQSVAFWCNPISGHATLYWYQQILGQGPKLLIQFQNNGVVDDSQLPKDRFSAERLKGVDSTLKIQPAKLEDSAVYLCASASVDGSYNEQFFGPGTRLTVL.

CDR3 in amino acids: CSAVTGGADGYTF. The CDR3 DNA reads as TGCAGTGCGGTGACAGGGGGCGCAGATGGCTACACCTTC. This chain connects TRBV20-1 to TRBJ1-2; 10 nucleotides agree with TRBD1. CDR1 and CDR2 from the germline V gene are DFQATT and SNEGSKA (reference sequence). J was trimmed by 6 bases and V by 6 bases; bases with no gene match: 7. CDR3 length: 13 amino acids.

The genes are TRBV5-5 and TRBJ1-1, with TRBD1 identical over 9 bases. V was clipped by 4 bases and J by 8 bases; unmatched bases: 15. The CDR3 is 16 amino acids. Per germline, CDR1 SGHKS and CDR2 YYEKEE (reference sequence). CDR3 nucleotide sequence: TGTGCCAGCAGCAGCCCCGGTTTCGACAGGGGGTTAGAAGCTTTCTTT. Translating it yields CASSSPGFDRGLEAFF.

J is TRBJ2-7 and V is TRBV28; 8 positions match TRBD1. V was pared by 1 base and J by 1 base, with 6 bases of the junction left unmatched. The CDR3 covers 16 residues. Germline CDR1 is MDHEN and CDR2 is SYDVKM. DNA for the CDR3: TGTGCCAGCAGTTTATATACAGGGGGAAGTTCCTACGAGCAGTACTTC. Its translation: CASSLYTGGSSYEQYF.

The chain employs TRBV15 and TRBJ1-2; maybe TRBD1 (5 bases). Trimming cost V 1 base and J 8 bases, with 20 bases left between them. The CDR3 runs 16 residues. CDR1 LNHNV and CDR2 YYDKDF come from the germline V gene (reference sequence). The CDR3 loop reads CATSRGLVGRVGGYTF. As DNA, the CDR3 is TGTGCCACCAGCAGAGGACTTGTTGGCAGGGTAGGAGGCTACACCTTC.

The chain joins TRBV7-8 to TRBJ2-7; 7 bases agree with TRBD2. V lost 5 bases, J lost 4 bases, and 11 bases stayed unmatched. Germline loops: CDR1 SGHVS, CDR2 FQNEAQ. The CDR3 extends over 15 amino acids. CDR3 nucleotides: TGTGCCAGCAGCCCAACCAGAACTAGCGCGTACGAGCAGTACTTC. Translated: CASSPTRTSAYEQYF.

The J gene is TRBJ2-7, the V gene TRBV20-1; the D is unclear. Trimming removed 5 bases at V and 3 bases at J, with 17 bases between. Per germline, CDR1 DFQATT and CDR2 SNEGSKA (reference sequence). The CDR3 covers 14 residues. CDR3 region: CSASSASRSYEQYF. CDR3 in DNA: TGCAGTGCTTCTAGTGCGTCGCGGAGCTACGAGCAGTACTTC.

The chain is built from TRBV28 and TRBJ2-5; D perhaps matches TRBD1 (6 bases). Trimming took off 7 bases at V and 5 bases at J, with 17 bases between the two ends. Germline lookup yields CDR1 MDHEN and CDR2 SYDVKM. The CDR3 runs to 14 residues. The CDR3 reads CASNRGGVEETQYF. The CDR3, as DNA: TGTGCCAGCAACCGAGGGGGAGTGGAGGAGACCCAGTACTTC. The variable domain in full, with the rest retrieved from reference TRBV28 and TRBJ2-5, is DVKVTQSSRYLVKRTGEKVFLECVQDMDHENMFWYRQDPGLGLRLIYFSYDVKMKEKGDIPEGYSVSREKKERFSLILESASTNQTSMYLCASNRGGVEETQYFGPGTRLLVL.

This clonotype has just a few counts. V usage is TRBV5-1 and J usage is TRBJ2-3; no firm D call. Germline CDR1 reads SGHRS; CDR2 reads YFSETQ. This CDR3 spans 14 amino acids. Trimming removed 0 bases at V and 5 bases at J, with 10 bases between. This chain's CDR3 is CASSLGLERDTQYF. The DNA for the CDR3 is TGCGCCAGCAGCTTGGGACTGGAGAGAGATACGCAGTATTTT. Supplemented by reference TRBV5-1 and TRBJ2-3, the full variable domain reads KAGVTQTPRYLIKTRGQQVTLSCSPISGHRSVSWYQQTPGQGLQFLFEYFSETQRNKGNFPGRFSGRQFSNSRSEMNVSTLELGDSALYLCASSLGLERDTQYFGPGTRLTVL.

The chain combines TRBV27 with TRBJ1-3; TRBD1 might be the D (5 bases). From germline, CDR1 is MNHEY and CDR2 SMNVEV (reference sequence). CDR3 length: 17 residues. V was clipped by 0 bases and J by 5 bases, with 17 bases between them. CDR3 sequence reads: CASSLSPGTPGRNTIYF. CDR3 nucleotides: TGTGCCAGCAGTTTATCTCCCGGGACCCCGGGGCGAAACACCATATATTTT.

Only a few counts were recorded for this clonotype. The CDR3: CASSLGQAGGNTEAFF. The DNA for the CDR3 is TGTGCCAGCAGCTTAGGACAGGCAGGAGGGAACACTGAAGCTTTCTTT. The rearrangement joins TRBV7-8 to TRBJ1-1, with D maybe TRBD1 (6 bases). Germline V gives CDR1 SGHVS, CDR2 FQNEAQ. Trimming stripped 1 base from V and 1 base from J, with 13 bases between. The CDR3 consists of 16 residues.

In DNA, the CDR3 is TGTGCCATCGGACTAGCGGGAGGGCCGCCGTTCTTC. Protein sequence: CAIGLAGGPPFF. The rearrangement links TRBV10-3 to TRBJ2-1; 15 nucleotides match TRBD2. The ends lost 8 bases at V and 15 bases at J; junction bases unmatched: 5. The germline V gene has CDR1 ENHRY and CDR2 SYGVKD. The CDR3 is 12 residues long.

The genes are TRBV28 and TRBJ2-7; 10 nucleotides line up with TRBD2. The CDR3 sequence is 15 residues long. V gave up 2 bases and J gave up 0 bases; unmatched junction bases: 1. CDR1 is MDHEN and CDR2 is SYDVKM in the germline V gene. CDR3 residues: CASSLVAGGSYEQYF. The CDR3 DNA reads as TGTGCCAGCAGTTTAGTAGCGGGAGGCTCCTACGAGCAGTACTTC.